Listed below are T cell receptor beta chains from one sample, sequenced in a study of immune characterization of retroperitoneal liposarcoma. Each CDR3 protein gets one entry after TCRdb re-called the PCR reads with MiXCR. This table has over 9,500 distinct CDR3 sequences, roughly 23% appearing once. Material: blood. Receptor source: a female donor with retroperitoneal liposarcoma. Each CDR3 is given with its conserved first and last residue. Each record gives: J gene, V gene, clone size, D gene, CDR3 protein, CDR3 DNA. D genes are given only for firm matches. Size is omitted from some rows. Given values are once, few, many or a class for expanded clones.

j_gene: TRBJ2-5; v_gene: TRBV5-6; abundance: NA; d_gene: NA; CDR3aa: CASSLRPASETQYF; CDR3nt: TGTGCCAGCAGCTTGAGACCTGCCTCGGAGACCCAGTACTTC
j_gene: TRBJ2-6; v_gene: TRBV6-1; abundance: medium-sized; d_gene: NA; CDR3aa: CASSEAGLSGANVLTF; CDR3nt: TGTGCCAGCAGTGAAGCAGGTCTCTCTGGGGCCAACGTCCTGACTTTC
j_gene: TRBJ2-1; v_gene: TRBV4-1; abundance: once; d_gene: NA; CDR3aa: CASSQDGSQFF; CDR3nt: TGCGCCAGCAGCCAAGATGGCTCCCAGTTCTTC
j_gene: TRBJ1-2; v_gene: TRBV6-6; abundance: many; d_gene: NA; CDR3aa: CASSHGGADGYTF; CDR3nt: TGTGCCAGCAGCCACGGGGGCGCGGATGGCTACACCTTC
j_gene: TRBJ2-3; v_gene: TRBV12-5; abundance: many; d_gene: TRBD1; CDR3aa: CASGLGTQGAGIDTQYF; CDR3nt: TGTGCTAGTGGTTTGGGGACCCAGGGGGCTGGTATAGATACGCAGTATTTT
j_gene: TRBJ2-5; v_gene: TRBV27; abundance: medium-sized; d_gene: NA; CDR3aa: CASSLYQGGTQYF; CDR3nt: TGTGCCAGCAGTTTATATCAAGGGGGGACCCAGTACTTC
j_gene: TRBJ2-1; v_gene: TRBV6-1; abundance: once; d_gene: NA; CDR3aa: CASDDSGEPEETQFF; CDR3nt: TGTGCCAGCGACGATAGCGGAGAACCCGAAGAGACCCAGTTCTTC
j_gene: TRBJ2-3; v_gene: TRBV6-5; abundance: NA; d_gene: NA; CDR3aa: CASTSIGAPDTQYF; CDR3nt: TGTGCCAGCACTAGTATTGGGGCCCCGGATACGCAGTATTTT
j_gene: TRBJ1-3; v_gene: TRBV12-3/TRBV12-4; abundance: many; d_gene: TRBD1; CDR3aa: CASRQGELAGNTIYF; CDR3nt: TGTGCCAGCAGGCAGGGGGAATTGGCTGGAAACACCATATATTTT
j_gene: TRBJ1-1; v_gene: TRBV6-1; abundance: medium-sized; d_gene: NA; CDR3aa: CASSETGENTEAFF; CDR3nt: TGTGCCAGCAGTGAAACGGGAGAGAACACTGAAGCTTTCTTT
j_gene: TRBJ2-7; v_gene: TRBV27; abundance: NA; d_gene: TRBD1; CDR3aa: CASSRDREGEQYF; CDR3nt: TGTGCCAGCAGCCGGGACAGGGAGGGCGAGCAGTACTTC
j_gene: TRBJ2-1; v_gene: TRBV25-1; abundance: medium-sized; d_gene: TRBD1; CDR3aa: CASSDTGTGLNEQFF; CDR3nt: TGTGCCAGCAGTGATACCGGGACAGGGCTCAATGAGCAGTTCTTC
j_gene: TRBJ2-1; v_gene: TRBV4-1; abundance: NA; d_gene: TRBD1; CDR3aa: CASSRDRTYEQFF; CDR3nt: TGCGCCAGCAGCCGGGACAGAACCTACGAGCAGTTCTTC
j_gene: TRBJ2-5; v_gene: TRBV7-2; abundance: medium-sized; d_gene: TRBD2; CDR3aa: CASSLGGSGSQETQYF; CDR3nt: TGTGCCAGCAGCTTAGGTGGTAGCGGGTCTCAAGAGACCCAGTACTTC
j_gene: TRBJ2-7; v_gene: TRBV12-3/TRBV12-4; abundance: few; d_gene: TRBD1; CDR3aa: CASSYGTGSYEQYF; CDR3nt: TGTGCCAGCAGTTATGGGACAGGCTCCTACGAGCAGTACTTC
j_gene: TRBJ1-5; v_gene: TRBV6-4; abundance: NA; d_gene: NA; CDR3aa: CASSPQGDSNQPQHF; CDR3nt: TGTGCCAGCAGTCCACAGGGTGATAGCAATCAGCCCCAGCATTTT
j_gene: TRBJ2-1; v_gene: TRBV12-3/TRBV12-4; abundance: many; d_gene: NA; CDR3aa: CASSLRGVGAAEQFF; CDR3nt: TGTGCCAGCAGTTTAAGAGGGGTCGGTGCCGCTGAGCAGTTCTTC
j_gene: TRBJ2-1; v_gene: TRBV6-1; abundance: medium-sized; d_gene: TRBD2; CDR3aa: CASSPGLAGVEQFF; CDR3nt: TGTGCCAGCAGTCCGGGACTAGCGGGAGTTGAGCAGTTCTTC
j_gene: TRBJ1-1; v_gene: TRBV6-1; abundance: NA; d_gene: NA; CDR3aa: CASSESGAQGNTEAFF; CDR3nt: TGTGCCAGCAGTGAATCGGGGGCGCAGGGGAACACTGAAGCTTTCTTT
j_gene: TRBJ2-1; v_gene: TRBV27; abundance: medium-sized; d_gene: NA; CDR3aa: CASSQGGDEQFF; CDR3nt: TGTGCCAGCAGTCAGGGCGGGGATGAGCAGTTCTTC